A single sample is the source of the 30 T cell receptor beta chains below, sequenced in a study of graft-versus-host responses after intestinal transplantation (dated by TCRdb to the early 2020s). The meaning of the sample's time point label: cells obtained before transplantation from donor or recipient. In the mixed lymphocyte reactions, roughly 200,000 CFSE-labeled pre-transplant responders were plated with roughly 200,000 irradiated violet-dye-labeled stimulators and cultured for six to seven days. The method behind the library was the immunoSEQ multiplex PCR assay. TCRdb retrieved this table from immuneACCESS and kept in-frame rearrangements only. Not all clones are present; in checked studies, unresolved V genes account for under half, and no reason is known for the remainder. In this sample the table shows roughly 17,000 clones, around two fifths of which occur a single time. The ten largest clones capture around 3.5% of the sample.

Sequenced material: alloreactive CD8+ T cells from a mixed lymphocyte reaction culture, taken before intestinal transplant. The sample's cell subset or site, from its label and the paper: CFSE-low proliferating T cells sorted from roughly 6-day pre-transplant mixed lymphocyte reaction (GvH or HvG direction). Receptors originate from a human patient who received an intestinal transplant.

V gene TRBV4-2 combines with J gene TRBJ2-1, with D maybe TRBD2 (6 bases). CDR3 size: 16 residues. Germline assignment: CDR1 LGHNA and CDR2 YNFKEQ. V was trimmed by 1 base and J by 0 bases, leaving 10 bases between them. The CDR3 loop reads CASSQGDGSSYNEQFF. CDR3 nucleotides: TGTGCCAGCAGCCAAGGGGACGGGAGCTCCTACAATGAGCAGTTCTTC.

CDR3 region: CASSFGGRNYGYTF. The CDR3 coding sequence is TGTGCCAGCAGTTTTGGCGGGAGGAACTATGGCTACACCTTC. The chain uses TRBV27 and TRBJ1-2; D remains unclear. Germline values: CDR1 MNHEY, CDR2 SMNVEV (reference sequence). The CDR3 contains 14 residues. Trimming left V 3 bases short and J 2 bases short, with 10 bases between.

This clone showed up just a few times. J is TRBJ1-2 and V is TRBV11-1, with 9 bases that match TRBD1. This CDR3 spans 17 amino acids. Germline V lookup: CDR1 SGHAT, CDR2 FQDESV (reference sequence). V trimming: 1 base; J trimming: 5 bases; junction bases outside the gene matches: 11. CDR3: CASSLGVMDRGKYGYTF. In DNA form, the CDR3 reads TGTGCCAGCAGCTTAGGAGTCATGGACAGGGGAAAGTATGGCTACACCTTC.

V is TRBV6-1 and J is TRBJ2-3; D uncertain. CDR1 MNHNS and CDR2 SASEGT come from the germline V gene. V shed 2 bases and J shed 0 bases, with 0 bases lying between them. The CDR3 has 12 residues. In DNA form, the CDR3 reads TGTGCCAGCAGTGAAAGCACAGATACGCAGTATTTT. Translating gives CASSESTDTQYF.

The CDR3 DNA sequence: TGTGCCAGCAGGCACAACCGGGACAGGGTTCCCGAGCAGTACTTC. As protein: CASRHNRDRVPEQYF. The chain combines TRBV28 with TRBJ2-7, with TRBD1 matching 9 bases. CDR3 length equals 15 residues. Losses at the gene ends were 6 bases for V and 6 bases for J; bases not matched to a gene: 12. Germline CDR1 is MDHEN and CDR2 is SYDVKM.

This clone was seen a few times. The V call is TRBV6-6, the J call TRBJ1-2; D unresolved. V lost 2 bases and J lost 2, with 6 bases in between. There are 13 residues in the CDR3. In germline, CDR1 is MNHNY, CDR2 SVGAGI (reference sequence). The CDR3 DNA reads TGTGCCAGCAGTTACAACATAAACTATGGCTACACCTTC. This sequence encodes CASSYNINYGYTF.

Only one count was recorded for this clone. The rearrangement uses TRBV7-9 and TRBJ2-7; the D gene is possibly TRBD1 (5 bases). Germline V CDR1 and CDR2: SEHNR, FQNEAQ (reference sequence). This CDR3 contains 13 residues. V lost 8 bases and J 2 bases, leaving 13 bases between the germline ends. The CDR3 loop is CASGASEPYEQYF. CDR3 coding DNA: TGTGCCAGCGGGGCTTCCGAACCCTACGAGCAGTACTTC.

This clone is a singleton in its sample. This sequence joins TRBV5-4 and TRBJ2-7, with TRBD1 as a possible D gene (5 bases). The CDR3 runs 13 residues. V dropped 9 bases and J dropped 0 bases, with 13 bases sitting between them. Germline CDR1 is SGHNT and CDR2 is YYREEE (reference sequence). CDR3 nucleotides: TGTGCCACCAAGGCCAGGGACTCCTACGAGCAGTACTTC. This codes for CATKARDSYEQYF.

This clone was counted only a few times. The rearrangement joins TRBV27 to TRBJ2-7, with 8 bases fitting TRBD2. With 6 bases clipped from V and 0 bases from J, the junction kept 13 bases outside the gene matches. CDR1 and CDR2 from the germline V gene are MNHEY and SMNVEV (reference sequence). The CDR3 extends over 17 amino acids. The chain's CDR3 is CASRGDTSGSHSYEQYF. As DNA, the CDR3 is TGTGCCAGCAGGGGGGACACCAGCGGGAGTCACTCCTACGAGCAGTACTTC.

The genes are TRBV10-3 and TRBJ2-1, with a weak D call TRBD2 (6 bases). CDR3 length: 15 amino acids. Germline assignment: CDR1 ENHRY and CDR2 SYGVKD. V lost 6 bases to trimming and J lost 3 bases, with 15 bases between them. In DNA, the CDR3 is TGTGCCATCAGGGCGCTTCGGAGGGGCTACAATGAGCAGTTCTTC. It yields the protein CAIRALRRGYNEQFF.

The CDR3 reads CASSALRTRASTDTQYF. DNA of the CDR3: TGTGCCAGCAGCGCTCTCCGGACCAGAGCAAGCACAGATACGCAGTATTTT. The chain employs TRBV9 and TRBJ2-3; no clear D gene. CDR3 length: 17 residues. Trimming stripped 3 bases from V and 0 bases from J, with 17 bases between. The germline CDR1 and CDR2 sequences are SGDLS and YYNGEE.

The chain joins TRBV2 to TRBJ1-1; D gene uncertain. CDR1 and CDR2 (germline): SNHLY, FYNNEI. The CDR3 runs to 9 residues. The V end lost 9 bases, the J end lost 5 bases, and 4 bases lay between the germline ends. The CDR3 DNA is TGTGCCAGTGGGACTGAAGCTTTCTTT. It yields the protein CASGTEAFF.

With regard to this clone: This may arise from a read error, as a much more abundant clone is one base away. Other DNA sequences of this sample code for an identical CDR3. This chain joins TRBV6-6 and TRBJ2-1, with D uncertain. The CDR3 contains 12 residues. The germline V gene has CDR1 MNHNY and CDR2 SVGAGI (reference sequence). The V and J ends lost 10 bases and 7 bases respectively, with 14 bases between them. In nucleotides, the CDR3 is TGTGCCACCTCAGCTGGAGTGAATGAGCAGTTCTTC. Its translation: CATSAGVNEQFF.

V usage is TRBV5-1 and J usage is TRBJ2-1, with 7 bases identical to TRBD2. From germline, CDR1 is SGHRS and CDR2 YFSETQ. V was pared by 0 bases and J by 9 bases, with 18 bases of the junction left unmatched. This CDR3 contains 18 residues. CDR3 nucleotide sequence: TGCGCCAGCAGCTTGGTGCTAGCGGTCTGGAAACGGGGCGGTGAGCAGTTCTTC. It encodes CASSLVLAVWKRGGEQFF.

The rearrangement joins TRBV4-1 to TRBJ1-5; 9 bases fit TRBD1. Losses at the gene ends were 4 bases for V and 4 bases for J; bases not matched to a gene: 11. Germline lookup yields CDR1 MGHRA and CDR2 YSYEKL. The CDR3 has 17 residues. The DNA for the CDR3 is TGCGCCAGCAGCCCTCCTTTGGGACAGGGACGGAATCAGCCCCAGCATTTT. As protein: CASSPPLGQGRNQPQHF.

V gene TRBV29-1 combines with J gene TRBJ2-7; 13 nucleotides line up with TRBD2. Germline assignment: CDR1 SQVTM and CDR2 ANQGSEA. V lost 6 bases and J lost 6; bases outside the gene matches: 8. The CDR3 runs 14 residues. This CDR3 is CSVAGGLAGAEQYF. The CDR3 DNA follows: TGCAGCGTCGCCGGCGGACTAGCGGGAGCCGAGCAGTACTTC.

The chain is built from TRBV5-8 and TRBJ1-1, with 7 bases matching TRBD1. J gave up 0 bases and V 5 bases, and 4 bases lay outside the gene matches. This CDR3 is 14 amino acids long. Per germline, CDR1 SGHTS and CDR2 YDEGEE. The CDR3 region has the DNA TGTGCCAGCAGTCGGGACAGAGTGAACACTGAAGCTTTCTTT. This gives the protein CASSRDRVNTEAFF.

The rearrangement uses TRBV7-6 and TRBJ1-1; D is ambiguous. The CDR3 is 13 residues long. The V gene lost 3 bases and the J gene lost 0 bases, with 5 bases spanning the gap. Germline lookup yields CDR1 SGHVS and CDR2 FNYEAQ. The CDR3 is CASSFWMNTEAFF. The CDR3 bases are TGTGCCAGCAGCTTCTGGATGAACACTGAAGCTTTCTTT.

CDR3 coding DNA: TGCGCCAGCAGTGAGCCGGGGACAGGGGCCTACAATGAGCAGTTCTTC. It is translated as CASSEPGTGAYNEQFF. This chain links TRBV10-1 with TRBJ2-1, with 10 bases matching TRBD1. CDR1 and CDR2 (germline): WNHNN, SYGVQD (reference sequence). The CDR3 sequence is 16 residues long. J gave up 2 bases and V 2 bases, and 3 bases lay outside the gene matches.

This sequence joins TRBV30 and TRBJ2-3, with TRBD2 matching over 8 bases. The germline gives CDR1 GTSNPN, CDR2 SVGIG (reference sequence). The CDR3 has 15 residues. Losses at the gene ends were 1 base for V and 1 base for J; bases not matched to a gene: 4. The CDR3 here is CAWSDISGGTDTQYF. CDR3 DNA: TGTGCCTGGAGTGATATTAGCGGGGGCACAGATACGCAGTATTTT.

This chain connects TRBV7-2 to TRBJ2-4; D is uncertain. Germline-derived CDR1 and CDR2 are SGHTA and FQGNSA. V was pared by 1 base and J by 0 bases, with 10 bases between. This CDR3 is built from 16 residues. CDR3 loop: CASSLVSRLAKNIQYF. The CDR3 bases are TGTGCCAGCAGCTTAGTATCTCGTCTAGCCAAAAACATTCAGTACTTC.

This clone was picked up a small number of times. Here the CDR3 reads CASSLLGGSYNEQFF. Written as DNA, the CDR3 is TGTGCCAGCAGCCTCCTGGGGGGAAGTTACAATGAGCAGTTCTTC. The chain joins TRBV7-9 to TRBJ2-1, with D perhaps TRBD2 (6 bases). Trimming shortened V by 5 bases and J by 4 bases, and 15 bases separated the two germline ends. Germline V gene lookup returns CDR1 SEHNR and CDR2 FQNEAQ (reference sequence). The CDR3 is 15 residues long. The variable domain in full, completed from reference TRBV7-9 and TRBJ2-1, reads DTGVSQNPRHKITKRGQNVTFRCDPISEHNRLYWYRQTLGQGPEFLTYFQNEAQLEKSRLLSDRFSAERPKGSFSTLEIQRTEQGDSAMYLCASSLLGGSYNEQFFGPGTRLTVL.

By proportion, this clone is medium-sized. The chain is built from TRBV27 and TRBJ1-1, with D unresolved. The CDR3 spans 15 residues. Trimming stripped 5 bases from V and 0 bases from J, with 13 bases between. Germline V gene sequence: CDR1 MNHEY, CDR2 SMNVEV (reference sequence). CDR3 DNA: TGTGCCAGCAGTATGGGTTCACTGGTGAACACTGAAGCTTTCTTT. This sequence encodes CASSMGSLVNTEAFF.

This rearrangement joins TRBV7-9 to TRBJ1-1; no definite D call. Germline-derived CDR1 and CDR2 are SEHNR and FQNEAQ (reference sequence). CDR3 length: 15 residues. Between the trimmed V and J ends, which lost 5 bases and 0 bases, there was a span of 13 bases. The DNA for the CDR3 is TGTGCCAGCAGCCACCGGTTAGGTGTGAACACTGAAGCTTTCTTT. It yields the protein CASSHRLGVNTEAFF.

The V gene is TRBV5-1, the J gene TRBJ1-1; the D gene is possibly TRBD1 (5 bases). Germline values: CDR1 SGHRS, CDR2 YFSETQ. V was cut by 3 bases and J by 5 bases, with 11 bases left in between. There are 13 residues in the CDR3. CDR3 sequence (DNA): TGCGCCAGCAGCTGGGCCAGGGAAACTGAAGCTTTCTTT. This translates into CASSWARETEAFF. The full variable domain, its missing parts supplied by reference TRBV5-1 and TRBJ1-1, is KAGVTQTPRYLIKTRGQQVTLSCSPISGHRSVSWYQQTPGQGLQFLFEYFSETQRNKGNFPGRFSGRQFSNSRSEMNVSTLELGDSALYLCASSWARETEAFFGQGTRLTVV.

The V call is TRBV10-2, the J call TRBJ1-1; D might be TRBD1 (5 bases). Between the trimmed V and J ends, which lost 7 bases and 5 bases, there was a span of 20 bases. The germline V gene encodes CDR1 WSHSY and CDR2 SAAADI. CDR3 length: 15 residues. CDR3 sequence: CASIPSLGGGTEAFF. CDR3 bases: TGCGCCAGCATCCCATCATTGGGGGGAGGGACTGAAGCTTTCTTT.

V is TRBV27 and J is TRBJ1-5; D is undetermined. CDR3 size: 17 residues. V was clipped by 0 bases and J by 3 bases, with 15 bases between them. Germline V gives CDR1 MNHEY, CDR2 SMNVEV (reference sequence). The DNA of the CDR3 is TGTGCCAGCAGTTTATCGTACCTTACGGGTCACAATCAGCCCCAGCATTTT. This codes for CASSLSYLTGHNQPQHF.

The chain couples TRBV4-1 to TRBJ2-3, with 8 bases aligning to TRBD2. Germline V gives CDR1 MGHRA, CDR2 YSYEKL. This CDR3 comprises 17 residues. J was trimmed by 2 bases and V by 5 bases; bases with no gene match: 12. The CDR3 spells CASSEGTSGEYTDTQYF. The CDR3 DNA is TGCGCCAGCAGCGAGGGAACTAGCGGAGAATACACAGATACGCAGTATTTT.

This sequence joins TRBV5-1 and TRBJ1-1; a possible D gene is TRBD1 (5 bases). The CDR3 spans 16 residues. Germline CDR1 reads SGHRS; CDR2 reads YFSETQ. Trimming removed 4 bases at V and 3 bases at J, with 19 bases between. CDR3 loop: CASSVVTGRGDTEAFF. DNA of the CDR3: TGCGCCAGCAGCGTGGTGACGGGCCGGGGGGACACTGAAGCTTTCTTT.

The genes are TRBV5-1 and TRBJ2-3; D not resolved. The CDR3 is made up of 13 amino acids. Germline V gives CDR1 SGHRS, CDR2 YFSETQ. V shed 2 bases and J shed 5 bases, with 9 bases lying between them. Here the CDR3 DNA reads TGCGCCAGCAGCTTCCTCCCGGAAGATACGCAGTATTTT. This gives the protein CASSFLPEDTQYF.